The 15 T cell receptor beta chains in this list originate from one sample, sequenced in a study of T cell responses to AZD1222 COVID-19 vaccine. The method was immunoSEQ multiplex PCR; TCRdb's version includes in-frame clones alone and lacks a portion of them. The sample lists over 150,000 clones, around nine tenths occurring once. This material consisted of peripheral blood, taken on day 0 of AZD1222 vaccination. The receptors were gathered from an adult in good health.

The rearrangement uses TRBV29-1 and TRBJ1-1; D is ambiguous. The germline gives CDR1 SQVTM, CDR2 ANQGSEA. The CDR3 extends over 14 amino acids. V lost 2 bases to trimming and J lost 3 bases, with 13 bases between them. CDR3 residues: CSVEKWATDTEAFF. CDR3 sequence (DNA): TGCAGCGTTGAAAAGTGGGCCACGGACACTGAAGCTTTCTTT.

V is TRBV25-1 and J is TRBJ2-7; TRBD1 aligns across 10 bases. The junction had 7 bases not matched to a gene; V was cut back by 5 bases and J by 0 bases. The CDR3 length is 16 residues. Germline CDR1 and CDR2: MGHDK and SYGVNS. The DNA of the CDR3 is TGTGCCAGCAGTTCCCCGGACAGGGGGAGCTCCTACGAGCAGTACTTC. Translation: CASSSPDRGSSYEQYF.

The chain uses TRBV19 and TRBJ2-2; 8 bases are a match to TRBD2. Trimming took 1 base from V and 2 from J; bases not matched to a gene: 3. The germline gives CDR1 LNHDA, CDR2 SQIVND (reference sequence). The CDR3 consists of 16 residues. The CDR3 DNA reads TGTGCCAGTAGTATAGGCGGGGGGTTAAACACCGGGGAGCTGTTTTTT. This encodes CASSIGGGLNTGELFF. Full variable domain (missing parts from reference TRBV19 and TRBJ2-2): DGGITQSPKYLFRKEGQNVTLSCEQNLNHDAMYWYRQDPGQGLRLIYYSQIVNDFQKGDIAEGYSVSREKKESFPLTVTSAQKNPTAFYLCASSIGGGLNTGELFFGEGSRLTVL.

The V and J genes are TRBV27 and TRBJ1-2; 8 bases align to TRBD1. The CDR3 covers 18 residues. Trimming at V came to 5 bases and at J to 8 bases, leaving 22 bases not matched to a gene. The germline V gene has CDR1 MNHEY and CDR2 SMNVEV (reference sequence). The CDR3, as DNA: TGTGCCAGCAGTCCAAGACAGGGGAGAGAGGGGTCGGGGAGAGGCTACACCTTC. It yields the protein CASSPRQGREGSGRGYTF.

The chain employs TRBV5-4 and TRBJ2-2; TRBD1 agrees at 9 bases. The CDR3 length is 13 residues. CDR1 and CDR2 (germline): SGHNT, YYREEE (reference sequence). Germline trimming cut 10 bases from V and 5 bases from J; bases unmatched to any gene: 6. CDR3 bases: TGTGCCCCCCGGGACAGGGATACCGGGGAGCTGTTTTTT. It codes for CAPRDRDTGELFF. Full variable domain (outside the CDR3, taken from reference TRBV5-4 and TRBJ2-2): ETGVTQSPTHLIKTRGQQVTLRCSSQSGHNTVSWYQQALGQGPQFIFQYYREEENGRGNFPPRFSGLQFPNYSSELNVNALELDDSALYLCAPRDRDTGELFFGEGSRLTVL.

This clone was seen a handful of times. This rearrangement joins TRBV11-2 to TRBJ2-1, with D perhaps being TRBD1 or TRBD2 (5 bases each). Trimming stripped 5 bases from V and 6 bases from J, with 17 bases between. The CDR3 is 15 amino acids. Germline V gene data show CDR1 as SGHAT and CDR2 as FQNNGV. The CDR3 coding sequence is TGTGCCAGCAGCCGGGGCCCGGCTCCGGGCAATGAGCAGTTCTTC. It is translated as CASSRGPAPGNEQFF.

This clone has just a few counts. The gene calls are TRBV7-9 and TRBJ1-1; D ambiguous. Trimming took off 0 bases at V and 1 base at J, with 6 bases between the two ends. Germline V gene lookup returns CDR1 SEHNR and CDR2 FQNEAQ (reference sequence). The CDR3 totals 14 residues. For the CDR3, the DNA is TGTGCCAGCAGCTTAGCGTGGGGGAACACTGAAGCTTTCTTT. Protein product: CASSLAWGNTEAFF.

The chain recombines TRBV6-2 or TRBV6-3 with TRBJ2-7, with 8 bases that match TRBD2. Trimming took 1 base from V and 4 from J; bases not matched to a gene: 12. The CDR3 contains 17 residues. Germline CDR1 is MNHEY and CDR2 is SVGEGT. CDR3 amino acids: CASSYYTSGLPNYEQYF. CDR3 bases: TGTGCCAGCAGTTACTATACTAGCGGCCTCCCAAATTACGAGCAGTACTTC.

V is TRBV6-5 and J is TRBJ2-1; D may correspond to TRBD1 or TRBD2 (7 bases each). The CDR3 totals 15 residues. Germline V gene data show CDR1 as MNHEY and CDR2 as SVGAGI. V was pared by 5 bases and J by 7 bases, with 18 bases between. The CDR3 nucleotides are TGTGCCAGCAGTCCAGGGGGGGGTGTGGTGAATGAGCAGTTCTTC. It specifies CASSPGGGVVNEQFF.

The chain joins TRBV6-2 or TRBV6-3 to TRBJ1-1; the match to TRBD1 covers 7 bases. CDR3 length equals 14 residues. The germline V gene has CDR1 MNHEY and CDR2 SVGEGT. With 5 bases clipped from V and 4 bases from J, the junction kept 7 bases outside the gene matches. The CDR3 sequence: CASSRQGVGTEAFF. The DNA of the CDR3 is TGTGCCAGCAGTAGACAGGGCGTCGGCACTGAAGCTTTCTTT.

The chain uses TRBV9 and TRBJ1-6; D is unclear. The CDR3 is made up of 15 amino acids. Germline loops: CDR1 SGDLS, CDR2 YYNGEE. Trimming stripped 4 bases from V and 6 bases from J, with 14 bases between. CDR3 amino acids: CASSSHESFNSPLHF. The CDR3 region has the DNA TGTGCCAGCAGCTCCCATGAAAGCTTTAATTCACCCCTCCACTTT. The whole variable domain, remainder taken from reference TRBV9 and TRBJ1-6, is DSGVTQTPKHLITATGQRVTLRCSPRSGDLSVYWYQQSLDQGLQFLIQYYNGEERAKGNILERFSAQQFPDLHSELNLSSLELGDSALYFCASSSHESFNSPLHFGNGTRLTVT.

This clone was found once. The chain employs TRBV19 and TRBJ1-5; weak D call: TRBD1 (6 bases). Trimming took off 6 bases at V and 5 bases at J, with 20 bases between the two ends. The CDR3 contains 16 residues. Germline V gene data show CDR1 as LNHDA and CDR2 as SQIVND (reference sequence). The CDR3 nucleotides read TGTGCCAGTAGCTCAGAGCACAGGGAAAGGGATCAGCCCCAGCATTTT. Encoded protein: CASSSEHRERDQPQHF.

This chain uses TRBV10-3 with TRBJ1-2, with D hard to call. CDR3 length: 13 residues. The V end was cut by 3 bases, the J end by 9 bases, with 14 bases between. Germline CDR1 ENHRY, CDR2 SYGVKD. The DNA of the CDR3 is TGTGCCATCAGTGAATCGGTTGGTGGAAGCTACACCTTC. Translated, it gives CAISESVGGSYTF.

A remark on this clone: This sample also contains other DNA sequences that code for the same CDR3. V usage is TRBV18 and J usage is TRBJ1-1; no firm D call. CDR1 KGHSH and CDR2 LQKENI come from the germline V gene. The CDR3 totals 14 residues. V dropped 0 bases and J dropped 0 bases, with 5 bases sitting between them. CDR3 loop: CASSPPSVNTEAFF. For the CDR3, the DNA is TGTGCCAGCTCACCACCGTCGGTGAACACTGAAGCTTTCTTT.

Here the CDR3 reads CASSQGSGNTEAFF. DNA of the CDR3: TGTGCCAGCAGTCAAGGCTCGGGGAACACTGAAGCTTTCTTT. The chain uses TRBV7-3 and TRBJ1-1; no firm D call. V lost 6 bases and J lost 1, with 12 bases in between. Germline assignment: CDR1 SGHTA and CDR2 FQGTGA. The CDR3 has 14 amino acids.